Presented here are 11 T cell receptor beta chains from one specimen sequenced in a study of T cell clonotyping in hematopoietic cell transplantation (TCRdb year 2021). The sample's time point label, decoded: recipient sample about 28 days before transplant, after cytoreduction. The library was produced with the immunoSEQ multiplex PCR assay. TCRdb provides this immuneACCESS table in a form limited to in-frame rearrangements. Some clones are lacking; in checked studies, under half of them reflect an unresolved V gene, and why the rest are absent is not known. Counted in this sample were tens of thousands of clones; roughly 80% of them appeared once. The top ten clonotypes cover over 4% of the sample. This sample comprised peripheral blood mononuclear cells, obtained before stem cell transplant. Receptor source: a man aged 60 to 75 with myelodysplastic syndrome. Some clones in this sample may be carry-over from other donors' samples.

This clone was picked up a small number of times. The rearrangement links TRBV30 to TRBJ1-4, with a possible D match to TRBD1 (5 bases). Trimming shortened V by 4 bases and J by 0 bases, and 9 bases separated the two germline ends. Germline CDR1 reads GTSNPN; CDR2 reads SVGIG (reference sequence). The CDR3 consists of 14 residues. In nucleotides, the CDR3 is TGTGCCTGGACTTCGACAGCAACTAATGAAAAACTGTTTTTT. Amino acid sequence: CAWTSTATNEKLFF.

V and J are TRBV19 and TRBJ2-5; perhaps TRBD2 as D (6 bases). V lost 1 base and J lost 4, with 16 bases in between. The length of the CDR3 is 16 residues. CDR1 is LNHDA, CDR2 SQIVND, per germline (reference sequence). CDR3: CASSIGGLVGRETQYF. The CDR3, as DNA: TGTGCCAGTAGTATAGGAGGGCTAGTCGGGAGAGAGACCCAGTACTTC.

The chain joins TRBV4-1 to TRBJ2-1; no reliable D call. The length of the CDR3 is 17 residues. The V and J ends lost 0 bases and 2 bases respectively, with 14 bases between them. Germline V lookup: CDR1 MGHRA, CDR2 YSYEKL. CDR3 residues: CASSQETNRNTYNEQFF. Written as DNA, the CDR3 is TGCGCCAGCAGCCAAGAGACAAACCGGAACACCTACAATGAGCAGTTCTTC.

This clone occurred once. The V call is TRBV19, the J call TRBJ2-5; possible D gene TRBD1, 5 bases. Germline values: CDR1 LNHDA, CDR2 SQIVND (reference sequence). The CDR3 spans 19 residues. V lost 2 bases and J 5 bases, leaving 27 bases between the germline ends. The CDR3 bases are TGTGCCAGTAGTATAAGTGGACACGCCGTCTCTTTCGGTTTGGAGACCCAGTACTTC. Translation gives CASSISGHAVSFGLETQYF.

Here the CDR3 DNA reads TGTGCCAGCAGCTCCTCAGGGGCGCTGAGTGGCCAGTACTTC. It is translated as CASSSSGALSGQYF. The rearrangement links TRBV7-2 to TRBJ2-5; D might be TRBD1 (6 bases). The V end lost 4 bases, the J end lost 10 bases, and 19 bases lay between the germline ends. CDR3 length: 14 residues. The germline gives CDR1 SGHTA, CDR2 FQGNSA.

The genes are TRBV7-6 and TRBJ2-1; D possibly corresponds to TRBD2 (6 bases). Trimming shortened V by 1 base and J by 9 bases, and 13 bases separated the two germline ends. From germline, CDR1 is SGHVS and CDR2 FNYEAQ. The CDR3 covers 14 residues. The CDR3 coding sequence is TGTGCCAGCAGCTTAGTCGTTAGGGGAGGTGAGCAGTTCTTC. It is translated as CASSLVVRGGEQFF.

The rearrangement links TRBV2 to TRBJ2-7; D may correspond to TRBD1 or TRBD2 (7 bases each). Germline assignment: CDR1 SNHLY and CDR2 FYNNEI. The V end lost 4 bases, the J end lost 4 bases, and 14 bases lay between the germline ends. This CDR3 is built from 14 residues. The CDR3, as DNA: TGTGCCAGCAGTGTGAACAGGGGAGGGTACGAGCAGTACTTC. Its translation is CASSVNRGGYEQYF.

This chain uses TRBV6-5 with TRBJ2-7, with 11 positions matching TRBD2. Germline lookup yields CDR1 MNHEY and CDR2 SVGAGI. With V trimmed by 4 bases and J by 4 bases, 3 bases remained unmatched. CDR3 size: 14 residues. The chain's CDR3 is CASSSGTSGYEQYF. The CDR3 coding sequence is TGTGCCAGCAGTTCAGGGACTAGCGGTTACGAGCAGTACTTC.

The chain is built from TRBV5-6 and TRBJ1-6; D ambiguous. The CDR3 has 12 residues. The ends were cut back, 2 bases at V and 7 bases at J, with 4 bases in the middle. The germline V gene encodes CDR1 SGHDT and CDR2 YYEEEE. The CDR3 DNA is TGTGCCAGCAGCTTACCAAATTCACCCCTCCACTTT. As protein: CASSLPNSPLHF.

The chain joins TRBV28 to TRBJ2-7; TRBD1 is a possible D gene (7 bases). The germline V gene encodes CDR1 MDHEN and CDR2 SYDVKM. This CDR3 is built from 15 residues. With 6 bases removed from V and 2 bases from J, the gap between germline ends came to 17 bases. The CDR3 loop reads CASSTNRGLTYEQYF. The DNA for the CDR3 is TGTGCCAGCAGCACCAACAGGGGACTTACCTACGAGCAGTACTTC.

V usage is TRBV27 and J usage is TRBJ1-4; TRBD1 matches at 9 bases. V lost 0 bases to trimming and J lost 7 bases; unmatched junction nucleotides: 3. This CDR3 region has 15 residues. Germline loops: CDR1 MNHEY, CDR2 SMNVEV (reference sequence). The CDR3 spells CASSLSTGGGEKLFF. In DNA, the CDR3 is TGTGCCAGCAGTTTATCGACAGGGGGTGGTGAAAAACTGTTTTTT.